Listed below are T cell receptor beta chains from one sample, sequenced in a study of blood T cell repertoires in COVID-19. Sequenced by immunoSEQ multiplex PCR; TCRdb stores in-frame clones only, minus some. The data show approximately 240,000 clones, nearly 85% seen once. The sample comprised peripheral blood. Source of these receptors: a woman between 25 and 40 years old with COVID-19, enrolled during active disease. Both conserved end residues are part of each CDR3. D genes are given only for firm matches. Clone size is stated in some rows and not others, as once, few, many or a class when expanded.

D: -
V: TRBV7-9
size: -
J: TRBJ2-5
CDR3: CASSLETRRETQYF
DNA: TGTGCCAGCAGCTTAGAAACGCGGCGAGAGACCCAGTACTTC

D: -
V: TRBV7-9
size: -
J: TRBJ1-2
CDR3: CASSLGGNLYGYTF
DNA: TGTGCCAGCAGCTTAGGAGGGAACCTCTATGGCTACACCTTC

D: TRBD2
V: TRBV27
size: -
J: TRBJ2-7
CDR3: CASSLRVRLAGTYEQYF
DNA: TGTGCCAGCAGTTTAAGAGTGCGGCTAGCGGGGACCTACGAGCAGTACTTC

D: -
V: TRBV11-2
size: -
J: TRBJ1-5
CDR3: CASSPRGYSNQPQHF
DNA: TGTGCCAGCAGCCCCAGGGGATATAGCAATCAGCCCCAGCATTTT

D: -
V: TRBV6-1
size: -
J: TRBJ2-1
CDR3: CASSDDSHNEQFF
DNA: TGTGCCAGCAGTGACGACTCCCACAATGAGCAGTTCTTC

D: TRBD1
V: TRBV4-3
size: -
J: TRBJ2-7
CDR3: CASSQDLGTGEYEQYF
DNA: TGCGCCAGCAGCCAAGATCTCGGGACAGGGGAATACGAGCAGTACTTC

D: TRBD1
V: TRBV27
size: -
J: TRBJ1-6
CDR3: CASKGGQGASPLHF
DNA: TGTGCCAGCAAAGGAGGACAGGGGGCTTCACCCCTCCACTTT

D: -
V: TRBV6-5
size: once
J: TRBJ1-1
CDR3: CASSPGEGTEAFF
DNA: TGTGCCAGCAGTCCCGGTGAGGGCACTGAAGCTTTCTTT

D: TRBD1
V: TRBV7-7
size: -
J: TRBJ1-1
CDR3: CASSPWTGVMNTEAFF
DNA: TGTGCCAGCAGCCCATGGACAGGGGTTATGAACACTGAAGCTTTCTTT

D: TRBD1
V: TRBV6-5
size: -
J: TRBJ2-7
CDR3: CASSSPRQGSYEQYF
DNA: TGTGCCAGCAGTTCTCCCCGACAGGGGAGCTACGAGCAGTACTTC

D: TRBD2
V: TRBV19
size: -
J: TRBJ2-1
CDR3: CATKTSGNIVGYNEQFF
DNA: TGTGCCACTAAGACTAGCGGAAACATTGTGGGCTACAATGAGCAGTTCTTC

D: -
V: TRBV7-2
size: -
J: TRBJ1-2
CDR3: CASSLVTAGARYTF
DNA: TGTGCCAGCAGCTTAGTGACGGCGGGCGCGCGCTACACCTTC

D: -
V: TRBV28
size: -
J: TRBJ1-5
CDR3: CASRPGQSYQPQHF
DNA: TGTGCCAGCAGGCCCGGACAATCCTATCAGCCCCAGCATTTT

D: -
V: TRBV10-2
size: few
J: TRBJ1-2
CDR3: CASTHREDYGYTF
DNA: TGCGCCAGCACCCACAGGGAAGACTATGGCTACACCTTC

D: -
V: TRBV6-6
size: -
J: TRBJ2-7
CDR3: CASSYSMRETYEQYF
DNA: TGTGCCAGCAGTTACTCGATGAGGGAGACCTACGAGCAGTACTTC

D: -
V: TRBV4-3
size: few
J: TRBJ2-7
CDR3: CASSQDSGYEQYF
DNA: TGCGCCAGCAGCCAAGATTCAGGGTACGAGCAGTACTTC

D: TRBD1
V: TRBV5-4
size: -
J: TRBJ1-1
CDR3: CASSLDIRGRGEAFF
DNA: TGTGCCAGCAGCTTGGATATCAGGGGGCGAGGTGAAGCTTTCTTT

D: -
V: TRBV29-1
size: -
J: TRBJ1-3
CDR3: CSVETGSSGNTIYF
DNA: TGCAGCGTTGAAACGGGAAGCTCTGGAAACACCATATATTTT

D: -
V: TRBV24-1
size: -
J: TRBJ2-1
CDR3: CATSDSIGGYNEQFF
DNA: TGTGCCACCAGTGATTCGATCGGGGGATACAATGAGCAGTTCTTC

D: TRBD1
V: TRBV9
size: -
J: TRBJ1-3
CDR3: CASSVRDRGGNTIYF
DNA: TGTGCCAGCAGCGTCAGAGACAGGGGGGGAAACACCATATATTTT

D: TRBD1
V: TRBV4-3
size: few
J: TRBJ1-6
CDR3: CASSHPPPGQDNSPLHF
DNA: TGCGCCAGCAGCCATCCCCCCCCGGGACAGGATAATTCACCCCTCCACTTT

D: -
V: TRBV28
size: -
J: TRBJ2-3
CDR3: CASSLQDYTQYF
DNA: TGTGCCAGCAGTCTACAGGATTATACGCAGTATTTT

D: -
V: TRBV5-6
size: -
J: TRBJ2-7
CDR3: CASSLVSPPEQYF
DNA: TGTGCCAGCAGCTTGGTCAGTCCCCCCGAGCAGTACTTC